Presented here are 25 T cell receptor beta chains from one specimen sequenced in a study of shared T cell receptors in the human thymus. The table came from immunoSEQ multiplex PCR; TCRdb's copy has only in-frame clones and leaves some out. The sample contains 720,000 or so clones, 70% to 90% of which appear only once. These sequences were also reported in another study, on human thymus T cells.

Sequenced: thymocytes. The receptors shown here come from a girl under three years old with a congenital heart defect.

The gene calls are TRBV4-3 and TRBJ2-1; 10 bases fit TRBD2. The CDR3 is 17 residues long. The junction had 7 bases not matched to a gene; V was cut back by 0 bases and J by 5 bases. Germline V gene data show CDR1 as LGHNA and CDR2 as YSLEER. The CDR3 is CASSQDGLAGENNEQFF. The CDR3 DNA reads as TGCGCCAGCAGCCAAGACGGGCTAGCGGGGGAAAACAATGAGCAGTTCTTC.

In DNA, the CDR3 is TGTGCCAGCGGCCTGGAGGTCTCCGATACTAAGAAAAACATTCAGTACTTC. Encoded protein: CASGLEVSDTKKNIQYF. V is TRBV5-4 and J is TRBJ2-4, with D perhaps TRBD2 (5 bases). V was shortened by 7 bases and J by 4 bases, with 24 bases between the two germline ends. Looked up from germline, CDR1 is SGHNT and CDR2 is YYREEE (reference sequence). The CDR3 spans 17 residues. Full variable domain (missing parts from reference TRBV5-4 and TRBJ2-4): ETGVTQSPTHLIKTRGQQVTLRCSSQSGHNTVSWYQQALGQGPQFIFQYYREEENGRGNFPPRFSGLQFPNYSSELNVNALELDDSALYLCASGLEVSDTKKNIQYFGAGTRLSVL.

The CDR3 is CASSYTAGGPRETQYF. In DNA, the CDR3 is TGTGCCAGCAGTTACACAGCGGGGGGGCCACGGGAGACCCAGTACTTC. This chain uses TRBV6-6 with TRBJ2-5, with 10 bases that match TRBD2. The trim removed 2 bases at V and 5 bases at J, leaving 8 bases unmatched. This CDR3 is 16 amino acids long. The germline V gene has CDR1 MNHNY and CDR2 SVGAGI (reference sequence).

A word on this clone: One end of the junction varies from germline; a read error may be responsible. The chain recombines TRBV10-3 with TRBJ2-1, with a possible D match to TRBD2 (5 bases). This CDR3 has 15 residues. CDR1 ENHRY and CDR2 SYGVKD come from the germline V gene. The CDR3, as DNA: TGTGCCATCAGTGAAGGGTCCGGGCCGGGGAATGGGCAGTTCTTC. Its protein product is CAISEGSGPGNGQFF.

This chain uses TRBV4-3 with TRBJ2-5, with unresolved D. Trimming took 1 base from V and 1 from J, leaving 13 bases between them. Germline V gene lookup returns CDR1 LGHNA and CDR2 YSLEER. This CDR3 is 16 amino acids long. CDR3 residues: CASSQAPGGPQETQYF. For the CDR3, the DNA is TGCGCCAGCAGCCAAGCGCCGGGTGGCCCCCAAGAGACCCAGTACTTC.

The rearrangement uses TRBV4-3 and TRBJ2-3, with D possibly matching TRBD1 (5 bases). The V gene lost 5 bases and the J gene lost 6 bases, with 21 bases spanning the gap. This CDR3 spans 16 amino acids. Germline loops: CDR1 LGHNA, CDR2 YSLEER. CDR3 nucleotide sequence: TGCGCCAGCAGCTCCACTAATCGGCCCCCAGGGGATACGCAGTATTTT. Residues: CASSSTNRPPGDTQYF.

The genes are TRBV2 and TRBJ1-2, with 9 positions matching TRBD1. V trimming: 5 bases; J trimming: 5 bases; junction bases outside the gene matches: 12. CDR1 SNHLY and CDR2 FYNNEI come from the germline V gene. The CDR3 contains 16 residues. CDR3 sequence: CASSRDRELERYGYTF. For the CDR3, the DNA is TGTGCCAGCAGTAGGGACAGGGAATTAGAGAGGTATGGCTACACCTTC.

The chain joins TRBV4-1 to TRBJ1-2; TRBD1 aligns across 8 bases. In germline, CDR1 is MGHRA, CDR2 YSYEKL. The CDR3 is 16 residues long. Trimming at V came to 1 base and at J to 6 bases, leaving 10 bases not matched to a gene. The CDR3 here is CASSQGEGPDRDGYTF. The CDR3 DNA is TGCGCCAGCAGCCAAGGAGAGGGACCGGACAGGGATGGCTACACCTTC.

The V call is TRBV9, the J call TRBJ2-3; TRBD1 might be the D (6 bases). Trimming stripped 1 base from V and 1 base from J, with 13 bases between. The germline gives CDR1 SGDLS, CDR2 YYNGEE. The CDR3 has 16 amino acids. The CDR3 is CASSVSPQGGTDTQYF. CDR3 DNA sequence: TGTGCCAGCAGCGTATCCCCACAGGGAGGCACAGATACGCAGTATTTT.

This clone has only one observation. Because the CDR3's place on the DNA is in doubt, the DNA is left out and the CDR3 is given as listed by TCRdb. The chain carries TRBV21-1 and TRBJ1-1; the table's D call of TRBD1 was not tested on the DNA. TRBV21-1 is reported as a pseudogene. The CDR3 numbers 20 amino acids, ends counted. The CDR3 protein is CASSPHLAKKAVAGGTEAFF.

The J gene is TRBJ2-4, the V gene TRBV7-8; 8 bases match TRBD2. CDR3 length equals 16 residues. Losses at the gene ends were 1 base for V and 6 bases for J; bases not matched to a gene: 8. In germline, CDR1 is SGHVS, CDR2 FQNEAQ. The CDR3 sequence is CASSLDGGALANIQYF. The CDR3 DNA reads TGTGCCAGCAGCTTAGACGGGGGGGCCCTTGCAAACATTCAGTACTTC.

The chain links TRBV27 to TRBJ1-5; no clear D gene. Germline CDR1 reads MNHEY; CDR2 reads SMNVEV (reference sequence). CDR3 length: 17 amino acids. The V end lost 6 bases, the J end lost 1 base, and 19 bases lay between the germline ends. CDR3 nucleotide sequence: TGTGCCAGCAGACGGACGCCAATCCCGGGGAGCAATCAGCCCCAGCATTTT. It specifies CASRRTPIPGSNQPQHF.

The V call is TRBV5-1, the J call TRBJ1-2; D might be TRBD1 (5 bases). Germline V CDR1 and CDR2: SGHRS, YFSETQ. This CDR3 has 13 amino acids. V was trimmed by 5 bases and J by 2 bases, leaving 10 bases between them. The DNA of the CDR3 is TGCGCCAGCAGGGCAGGGATGAACTATGGCTACACCTTC. The encoded protein is CASRAGMNYGYTF.

The chain carries TRBV12-5 and TRBJ2-1, with 8 bases matching TRBD1. The CDR3 has 23 amino acids. Germline V gene data show CDR1 as LGHNT and CDR2 as FRNRAP. V trimming: 0 bases; J trimming: 3 bases; junction bases outside the gene matches: 25. The CDR3, as DNA: TGTGCTAGTGGTTTGGTACCCCGGAACCCATTTACGTTTACGGACAGGGACTACAATGAGCAGTTCTTC. Its translation: CASGLVPRNPFTFTDRDYNEQFF.

The chain links TRBV5-6 to TRBJ2-1; TRBD1 is a possible D gene (7 bases). CDR1 SGHDT and CDR2 YYEEEE come from the germline V gene. Trimming shortened V by 0 bases and J by 7 bases, and 17 bases separated the two germline ends. The CDR3 runs to 16 residues. The CDR3 DNA is TGTGCCAGCAGCTTGGAGGAGGAGGGGGCTGGGAATGAGCAGTTCTTC. The encoded protein is CASSLEEEGAGNEQFF.

The rearrangement uses TRBV5-1 and TRBJ1-2; D gene uncertain. CDR1 SGHRS and CDR2 YFSETQ come from the germline V gene. The CDR3 length is 16 residues. V lost 2 bases and J 1 base, leaving 15 bases between the germline ends. The CDR3 nucleotides are TGCGCCAGCAGCTTCGTGTCCGACACCTATAACTATGGCTACACCTTC. Its translation: CASSFVSDTYNYGYTF.

This clone has more than one count but fewer than ten. The chain couples TRBV5-1 to TRBJ2-7; tentatively, D is TRBD1 (6 bases). Per the germline V gene, CDR1 is SGHRS and CDR2 is YFSETQ. Trimming stripped 4 bases from V and 0 bases from J, with 14 bases between. This CDR3 comprises 15 residues. This chain's CDR3 is CASSIGPDSSYEQYF. The CDR3 DNA reads as TGCGCCAGCAGCATCGGCCCGGACAGCTCCTACGAGCAGTACTTC.

This clone has just a few counts. V usage is TRBV29-1 and J usage is TRBJ1-2, with 7 bases identical to TRBD1. The CDR3 spans 11 residues. Germline CDR1 is SQVTM and CDR2 is ANQGSEA. V was clipped by 3 bases and J by 7 bases; unmatched bases: 2. The CDR3 is CSVDRGLGYTF. CDR3 sequence (DNA): TGCAGCGTTGATAGGGGGCTTGGCTACACCTTC.

J is TRBJ1-5 and V is TRBV7-8; tentative D call: TRBD1 (5 bases). The CDR3 has 15 residues. Trimming removed 8 bases from V and 4 bases from J, with 18 bases in between. Germline CDR1 and CDR2: SGHVS and FQNEAQ. In nucleotides, the CDR3 is TGTGCCAGCGGACGTTATAGGGACTCTAATCAGCCCCAGCATTTT. This sequence encodes CASGRYRDSNQPQHF.

As DNA, the CDR3 is TGTGCCAGCAGGAACAGGGGGCTCTCTGAAGCTTTCTTT. Translation: CASRNRGLSEAFF. The rearrangement links TRBV6-5 to TRBJ1-1; 9 bases agree with TRBD1. The V segment lost 6 bases and the J segment 6 bases; nucleotides outside the gene matches: 5. The CDR3 runs 13 residues. The germline V gene encodes CDR1 MNHEY and CDR2 SVGAGI.

This rearrangement joins TRBV28 to TRBJ1-2; 8 nucleotides line up with TRBD1. V trimming: 6 bases; J trimming: 0 bases; junction bases outside the gene matches: 9. This CDR3 is built from 16 residues. Germline V gene sequence: CDR1 MDHEN, CDR2 SYDVKM. CDR3 region: CASSRAGGASNYGYTF. The CDR3 nucleotides are TGTGCCAGCAGCCGAGCAGGGGGCGCCTCTAACTATGGCTACACCTTC.

The chain has TRBV27 and TRBJ1-1, with no clear D. Trimming cost V 6 bases and J 4 bases, with 18 bases left between them. The CDR3 length is 15 residues. Germline V gene lookup returns CDR1 MNHEY and CDR2 SMNVEV (reference sequence). CDR3: CASRPYSPAFTEAFF. The CDR3 region has the DNA TGTGCCAGCAGACCGTACAGCCCCGCATTCACTGAAGCTTTCTTT.

The chain recombines TRBV28 with TRBJ1-1, with D possibly TRBD1 on 6 matching bases. The CDR3 spans 14 residues. From germline, CDR1 is MDHEN and CDR2 SYDVKM. V shed 4 bases and J shed 8 bases, with 17 bases lying between them. The CDR3 DNA reads as TGTGCCAGCAGTTCCTGGGGGCCGATGAGGGAAGCTTTCTTT. It codes for CASSSWGPMREAFF.

The chain recombines TRBV19 with TRBJ2-1; perhaps TRBD1 as D (6 bases). The CDR3 has 12 residues. Looked up from germline, CDR1 is LNHDA and CDR2 is SQIVND (reference sequence). Trimming took off 9 bases at V and 9 bases at J, with 15 bases between the two ends. CDR3 DNA sequence: TGTGCCAGCAAGGACAGAGCTATTGAGCAGTTCTTC. Translation: CASKDRAIEQFF.

V and J are TRBV7-6 and TRBJ2-7; perhaps TRBD2 as D (6 bases). There are 15 residues in the CDR3. CDR1 is SGHVS, CDR2 FNYEAQ, per germline. V was trimmed by 2 bases and J by 2 bases, leaving 13 bases between them. The CDR3 spells CASSLSRGNTYEQYF. The CDR3 DNA sequence: TGTGCCAGCAGCTTATCACGGGGGAACACCTACGAGCAGTACTTC.